This T cell receptor beta chain was documented in a study of beta chain features in type 1 diabetes. General study findings and limits: When cDNA is sequenced, cells with high TCR expression could be over-represented. People with Type 1 diabetes carried modestly yet significantly shorter TCRB CDR3s in all four CD4+ subsets.

The germline V and J ends were trimmed by 5 bases and 2 bases, with 6 bases remaining between them. This CDR3 is built from 12 residues. Germline V gene sequence: CDR1 LNHNV, CDR2 YYDKDF (reference sequence). Every isolated RNA sample was fully reverse transcribed, so sequencing captured expressed TCRB transcripts. TCRdb's table, derived via immunoSEQ multiplex PCR, lists solely in-frame clones and lacks some. The sample shows 100,000 to 150,000 clones, approximately 15% of them seen only once. Sorted CD4+ subsets: naive, central memory, regulatory, stem cell-like memory (CD45RO/CCR7/CD25/CD127/CD95/CD27 panel). Of note for this clone: The antigen is undetermined.

Sequenced material: central memory CD4+ T cells from blood. This chain links TRBV15 with TRBJ1-2; D not resolved. The TCR sequence derives from a man aged 18 to 30 with type 1 diabetes. CDR3 DNA: TGTGCCACCAGCGGCGACAACTATGGCTACACCTTC. Its translation: CATSGDNYGYTF.